One sample yielded the 7 T cell receptor beta chains listed below, sequenced in a study of blood T cell repertoires in COVID-19. TCRdb keeps only in-frame clones here, not all; method: immunoSEQ multiplex PCR. The sample has 45,000 to 70,000 clones; approximately 87% are singletons. Sequencing was carried out using peripheral blood. Every receptor here comes from an older woman with COVID-19, enrolled during active disease.

The rearrangement uses TRBV27 and TRBJ2-1; D is unresolved. V was pared by 7 bases and J by 3 bases, with 16 bases between. The germline V gene encodes CDR1 MNHEY and CDR2 SMNVEV (reference sequence). This CDR3 has 15 residues. The CDR3 region has the DNA TGTGCCAGCAATCCCATAGCATTAGGCTACAATGAGCAGTTCTTC. Translating gives CASNPIALGYNEQFF.

The gene calls are TRBV6-5 and TRBJ1-2; D ambiguous. The CDR3 is made up of 14 amino acids. V was shortened by 5 bases and J by 0 bases, with 10 bases between the two germline ends. Per germline, CDR1 MNHEY and CDR2 SVGAGI. CDR3 sequence (DNA): TGTGCCAGCAGTCCTCTATCTGCTAACTATGGCTACACCTTC. Translated: CASSPLSANYGYTF.

This clone has a handful of counts. The chain employs TRBV19 and TRBJ2-1; 10 nucleotides line up with TRBD2. Germline trimming cut 3 bases from V and 6 bases from J; bases unmatched to any gene: 14. The CDR3 length is 18 residues. Per germline, CDR1 LNHDA and CDR2 SQIVND (reference sequence). This CDR3 reads CASSIFHRASGSLNEQFF. In DNA form, the CDR3 reads TGTGCCAGTAGTATTTTCCACCGGGCTAGCGGGAGCCTCAATGAGCAGTTCTTC.

The CDR3 DNA sequence: TGTGCCAGCTCACCGGGGGCAGCCGTGCGGGAAAAACTGTTTTTT. Its translation: CASSPGAAVREKLFF. This rearrangement joins TRBV18 to TRBJ1-4; TRBD1 is a possible D gene (6 bases). Trimming removed 3 bases at V and 8 bases at J, with 16 bases between. CDR1 and CDR2 from the germline V gene are KGHSH and LQKENI. This CDR3 has 15 amino acids.

The rearrangement joins TRBV5-1 to TRBJ2-1; 9 nucleotides agree with TRBD2. Germline V gene lookup returns CDR1 SGHRS and CDR2 YFSETQ. The CDR3 runs to 19 residues. The V gene end was trimmed by 0 bases and the J gene end by 0 bases; junction bases not matched to a gene: 10. CDR3 DNA sequence: TGCGCCAGCAGCTTGGTTGTGTCTAGCGGGATGAGCTCCTACAATGAGCAGTTCTTC. Residues: CASSLVVSSGMSSYNEQFF.

The V gene is TRBV5-6, the J gene TRBJ1-3; D is perhaps TRBD1 (6 bases). There are 16 residues in the CDR3. Germline V gene data show CDR1 as SGHDT and CDR2 as YYEEEE. Deletions cut 4 bases from V and 0 bases from J, with 14 bases between. CDR3 in amino acids: CASSLQGRLSGNTIYF. The CDR3 DNA is TGTGCCAGCAGCCTACAGGGACGACTCTCTGGAAACACCATATATTTT.

The chain combines TRBV28 with TRBJ1-5; weak D call: TRBD1 (5 bases). Germline V gives CDR1 MDHEN, CDR2 SYDVKM. The CDR3 is made up of 17 amino acids. Trimming shortened V by 6 bases and J by 0 bases, and 18 bases separated the two germline ends. CDR3: CASRPGAAGYSNQPQHF. The DNA of the CDR3 is TGTGCCAGCAGGCCCGGGGCGGCGGGGTATAGCAATCAGCCCCAGCATTTT.